This entry lists 12 T cell receptor beta chains sequenced from one sample in a study of blood T cell repertoires in COVID-19. Using immunoSEQ multiplex PCR, the repertoire was profiled, and TCRdb retains in-frame clones only, with some absent. The sample lists 67,000 or so clones, over 65% occurring once. The sample comprised peripheral blood. These receptors originate from a woman in her 70s with acute or convalescent COVID-19.

V and J are TRBV14 and TRBJ1-6; possible D gene TRBD1, 5 bases. This CDR3 contains 15 residues. V was shortened by 4 bases and J by 10 bases, with 17 bases between the two germline ends. Looked up from germline, CDR1 is SGHDN and CDR2 is FVKESK. CDR3 DNA: TGTGCCAGCAGCCTTGGGGCAGCGGGCTGGTCACCCCTCCACTTT. It specifies CASSLGAAGWSPLHF.

This chain connects TRBV28 to TRBJ1-2; the D gene is possibly TRBD1 (6 bases). Trimming pared 5 bases from V and 2 bases from J, leaving 12 bases between. The CDR3 has 14 residues. From germline, CDR1 is MDHEN and CDR2 SYDVKM. The CDR3, as DNA: TGTGCCAGCAGTCGCAACAGGGACAACTATGGCTACACCTTC. It specifies CASSRNRDNYGYTF.

The chain carries TRBV7-2 and TRBJ2-7; D may be TRBD2 (6 bases). Trimming stripped 4 bases from V and 0 bases from J, with 10 bases between. The CDR3 spans 14 residues. Germline V gives CDR1 SGHTA, CDR2 FQGNSA. The CDR3 bases are TGTGCCAGCAGCTCCTCGGGAGACTCCTACGAGCAGTACTTC. The encoded protein is CASSSSGDSYEQYF.

The V gene is TRBV28, the J gene TRBJ1-4, with a weak D call TRBD1 (5 bases). The CDR3 covers 14 residues. The V gene lost 2 bases and the J gene lost 7 bases, with 11 bases spanning the gap. Germline V gene data show CDR1 as MDHEN and CDR2 as SYDVKM. The CDR3 loop reads CASSLGGLSEKLFF. CDR3 in DNA: TGTGCCAGCAGTTTAGGGGGACTAAGTGAAAAACTGTTTTTT.

The gene calls are TRBV7-9 and TRBJ2-7; 9 bases are shared with TRBD1. V trimming: 1 base; J trimming: 9 bases; junction bases outside the gene matches: 7. The germline CDR1 and CDR2 sequences are SEHNR and FQNEAQ (reference sequence). CDR3 length: 14 amino acids. In nucleotides, the CDR3 is TGTGCCAGCAGCTTAGGAGGGACAGGGTATGGGCAGTACTTC. As protein: CASSLGGTGYGQYF.

This clone has just one count. J is TRBJ1-5 and V is TRBV18, with 12 bases fitting TRBD1. The germline V gene encodes CDR1 KGHSH and CDR2 LQKENI. Germline trimming cut 3 bases from V and 7 bases from J; bases unmatched to any gene: 1. CDR3 length equals 14 residues. As DNA, the CDR3 is TGTGCCAGCTCACCGGGACAGGGGGCCCAGCCCCAGCATTTT. Protein sequence: CASSPGQGAQPQHF.

The DNA of the CDR3 is TGTGCCAGCAGCTTGGACCGGGGGGCGCAGTCCGAGCAGTACTTC. Its protein is CASSLDRGAQSEQYF. The chain employs TRBV5-4 and TRBJ2-7; weak D call: TRBD2 (7 bases). Trimming stripped 0 bases from V and 6 bases from J, with 16 bases between. The germline CDR1 and CDR2 sequences are SGHNT and YYREEE (reference sequence). The CDR3 extends over 15 amino acids.

Of note for this clone: Relative to the germline gene, one junction end is altered; a read error may explain this. The V call is TRBV6-4, the J call TRBJ1-1, with D perhaps matching TRBD1 (6 bases). Germline V CDR1 and CDR2: MRHNA, SNTAGT. The CDR3 extends over 13 amino acids. CDR3 DNA sequence: TGTGCCAGCAGCGAAGGAAGGGACACTAAAGCTTTCTTT. Translation gives CASSEGRDTKAFF.

The chain couples TRBV12-3 or TRBV12-4 to TRBJ2-5; 7 nucleotides align to TRBD1. Trimming took 5 bases from V and 13 from J; bases not matched to a gene: 13. The CDR3 sequence is 13 residues long. The CDR3 DNA reads TGTGCCAGCAGTCGGACAGGCCCCACACCACCGTACTTC. This sequence encodes CASSRTGPTPPYF.

V and J are TRBV7-2 and TRBJ2-2, with D tentatively TRBD1 (6 bases). Germline V lookup: CDR1 SGHTA, CDR2 FQGNSA. With 8 bases removed from V and 1 base from J, the gap between germline ends came to 8 bases. This CDR3 spans 13 amino acids. CDR3: CASGGQNTGELFF. CDR3 sequence (DNA): TGTGCCAGCGGGGGCCAGAACACCGGGGAGCTGTTTTTT.

The CDR3 reads CASSFTGPGELFF. The CDR3 coding sequence is TGTGCCAGCAGCTTCACAGGTCCCGGGGAGCTGTTTTTT. The chain links TRBV11-2 to TRBJ2-2; tentative D call: TRBD1 (5 bases). Deletions cut 3 bases from V and 6 bases from J, with 8 bases between. The CDR3 has 13 residues. Germline loops: CDR1 SGHAT, CDR2 FQNNGV. Full variable domain (missing parts from reference TRBV11-2 and TRBJ2-2): EAGVAQSPRYKIIEKRQSVAFWCNPISGHATLYWYQQILGQGPKLLIQFQNNGVVDDSQLPKDRFSAERLKGVDSTLKIQPAKLEDSAVYLCASSFTGPGELFFGEGSRLTVL.

The chain uses TRBV20-1 and TRBJ2-7; 8 bases align to TRBD2. J lost 3 bases, V lost 7 bases, and 8 bases had no gene match. This CDR3 is 13 amino acids long. From germline, CDR1 is DFQATT and CDR2 SNEGSKA (reference sequence). CDR3 DNA sequence: TGCAGTGTTAGTAGCGGGACATACTACGAGCAGTACTTC. Encoded protein: CSVSSGTYYEQYF.